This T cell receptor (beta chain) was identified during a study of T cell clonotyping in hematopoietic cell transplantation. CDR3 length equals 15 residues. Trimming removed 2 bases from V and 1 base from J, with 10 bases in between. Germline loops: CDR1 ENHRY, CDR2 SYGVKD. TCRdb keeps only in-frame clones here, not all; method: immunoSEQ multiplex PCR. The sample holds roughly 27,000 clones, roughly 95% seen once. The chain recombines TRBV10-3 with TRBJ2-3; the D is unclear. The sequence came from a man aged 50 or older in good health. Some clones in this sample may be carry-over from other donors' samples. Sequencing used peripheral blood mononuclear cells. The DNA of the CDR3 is TGTGCCATCAGTGAGACAGATTTGGGCACAGATACGCAGTATTTT. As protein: CAISETDLGTDTQYF.